Listed below are T cell receptor beta chains from one sample, sequenced in a study of OX40 agonist ivuxolimab in advanced cancers. Clones were read by immunoSEQ multiplex PCR, and TCRdb kept only the in-frame ones, dropping some. Of about 60,000 clones in the sample, 93% are singletons; the top ten hold around a sixth. The starting material was CD4+ or CD8+ T cells sorted from blood, obtained in a trial of the OX40 agonist ivuxolimab. The source of these receptors is an adult with an advanced solid tumor such as melanoma, head and neck, liver or kidney cancer. CDR3s leave out the opening cysteine and the closing phenylalanine or tryptophan. The order of the fields is J gene, V gene, clone size, CDR3 protein. Some rows mark clone size as missing; the rest say once, few, many or name a class of expanded clone.

TRBJ2-7	TRBV13	.	ASSLAGGSYEQY
TRBJ2-7	TRBV7-2	.	ASSAGVSYEQY
TRBJ2-7	TRBV4-3	.	ASSQDLGSPNYEQY
TRBJ2-7	TRBV27	.	ASSLTGGSYEQY
TRBJ1-4	TRBV9	.	ASSAGTATNEKLF
TRBJ2-2	TRBV9	.	ASTSRTSGNTGELF
TRBJ2-5	TRBV27	.	ASSLWQGTETQY
TRBJ1-1	TRBV6-5	.	ASSRRQNTEAF
TRBJ2-7	TRBV5-1	once	ASSFTGGPPQY
TRBJ2-7	TRBV9	.	ASSVGPGWTYEQY
TRBJ2-7	TRBV29-1	.	SVEGTSSGASYEQY
TRBJ1-3	TRBV11-1	.	ASSPDRISGNTIY
TRBJ2-7	TRBV10-3	.	AIGLAGSYEQY
TRBJ2-5	TRBV4-3	.	ASSQILGETQY
TRBJ1-2	TRBV4-2	.	ASSQNGKSNYGYT
TRBJ2-3	TRBV7-2	.	ASSPIPGGLTREY
TRBJ2-2	TRBV7-9	.	ASSKVGGGRHTGELF
TRBJ2-3	TRBV28	.	ASSLYAPQELAGGSVPGDTQY
TRBJ2-2	TRBV4-2	.	ASSQTENTGELF
TRBJ2-3	TRBV7-8	.	ASTRLATSTDTQY